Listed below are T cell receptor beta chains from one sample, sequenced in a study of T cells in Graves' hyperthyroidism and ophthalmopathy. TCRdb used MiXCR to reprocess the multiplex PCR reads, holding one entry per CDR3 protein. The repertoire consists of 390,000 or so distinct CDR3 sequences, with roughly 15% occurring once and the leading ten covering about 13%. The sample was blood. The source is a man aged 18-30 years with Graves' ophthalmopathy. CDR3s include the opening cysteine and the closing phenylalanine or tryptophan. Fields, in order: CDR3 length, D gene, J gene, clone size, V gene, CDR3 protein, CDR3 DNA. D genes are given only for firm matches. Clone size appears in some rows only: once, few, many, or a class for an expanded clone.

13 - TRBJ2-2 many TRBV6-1 CASSLSQAGELFF TGTGCCAGCAGTTTATCCCAGGCCGGGGAGCTGTTTTTT
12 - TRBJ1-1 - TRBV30 CAWSVGGFNAFF TGTGCCTGGAGTGTGGGGGGGTTTAATGCTTTCTTT
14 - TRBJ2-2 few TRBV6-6 CASSYSGITGELFF TGTGCCAGCAGTTACTCCGGGATAACCGGGGAGCTGTTTTTT
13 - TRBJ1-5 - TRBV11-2 CASSPRAVQPQHF TGTGCCAGCAGCCCCCGGGCAGTCCAGCCCCAGCATTTT
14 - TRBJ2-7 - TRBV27 CASSSGQTAYEQYF TGTGCCAGCAGCTCGGGACAAACAGCCTACGAGCAGTACTTC
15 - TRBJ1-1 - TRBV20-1 CSAADRYKGGTEAFF TGCAGTGCCGCCGACCGATACAAAGGGGGCACTGAAGCTTTCTTT
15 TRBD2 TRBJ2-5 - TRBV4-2 CVSSQDQRGGKTQYF TGTGTCAGCAGCCAAGATCAGCGGGGGGGCAAGACCCAGTACTTC
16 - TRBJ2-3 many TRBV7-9 CASSPPPQGRGDTQYF TGTGCCAGCAGCCCCCCTCCGCAGGGTAGGGGGGATACGCAGTATTTT
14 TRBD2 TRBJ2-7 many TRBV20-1 CSARSSGTSYEQYF TGCAGTGCTAGATCTAGCGGGACCTCCTACGAGCAGTACTTC
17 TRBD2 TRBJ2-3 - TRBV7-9 CASSLGSGLAGGNTQYF TGTGCCAGCAGCTTAGGATCGGGACTAGCGGGGGGTAATACGCAGTATTTT
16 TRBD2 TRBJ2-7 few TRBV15 CATSSAGGIHSYEQYF TGTGCCACCAGCAGCGCGGGGGGTATCCACTCCTACGAGCAGTACTTC
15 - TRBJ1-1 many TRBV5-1 CASSLRQGMNTEAFF TGCGCCAGCAGCTTGAGGCAGGGGATGAACACTGAAGCTTTCTTT
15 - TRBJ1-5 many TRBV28 CASSPAAGAIQPQHF TGTGCCAGCAGCCCTGCAGCAGGGGCGATTCAGCCCCAGCATTTT
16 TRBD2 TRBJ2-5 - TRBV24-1 CATSDFERGGSETQYF TGTGCCACCAGTGATTTCGAGCGGGGGGGCTCAGAGACCCAGTACTTC
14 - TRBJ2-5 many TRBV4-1 CASSQEGGRETQYF TGCGCCAGCAGCCAAGAGGGAGGTCGGGAGACCCAGTACTTC
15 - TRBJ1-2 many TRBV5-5 CASSLRALGNYGYTF TGTGCCAGCAGCTTGCGGGCATTGGGTAACTATGGCTACACCTTC
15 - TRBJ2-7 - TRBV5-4 CASSPDPADVYEQYF TGTGCCAGCAGCCCGGACCCGGCAGATGTATACGAGCAGTACTTC
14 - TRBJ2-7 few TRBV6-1 CASRPGPPSYEQYF TGTGCCAGCAGGCCCGGGCCCCCTTCCTACGAGCAGTACTTC
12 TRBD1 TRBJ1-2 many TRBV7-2 CASSWDSYGYTF TGTGCCAGCAGCTGGGACAGTTATGGCTACACCTTC
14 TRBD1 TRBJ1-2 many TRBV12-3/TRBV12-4 CASRPGTDTYGYTF TGTGCCAGCAGACCCGGGACAGACACCTATGGCTACACCTTC
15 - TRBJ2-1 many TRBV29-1 CSVEGGEASYNEQFF TGCAGCGTTGAAGGAGGGGAAGCCTCCTACAATGAGCAGTTCTTC
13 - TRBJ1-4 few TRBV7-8 CASSRQQNEKLFF TGTGCCAGCAGCAGACAGCAAAATGAAAAACTGTTTTTT